These T cell receptor beta chains were read from a single sample in a study of T cell responses to AZD1222 COVID-19 vaccine. Assay: immunoSEQ multiplex PCR; the TCRdb copy retains only in-frame clones and omits some. This sample has about 110,000 clones, with more than 90% found just once. Here the sequenced sample was peripheral blood, taken 28 days after the second AZD1222 dose. These receptors originate from an adult who received the AZD1222 COVID-19 vaccine. CDR3s include the opening cysteine and the closing phenylalanine or tryptophan. The order of the fields is V gene, clone size, J gene, D gene, CDR3 DNA, CDR3 protein. The D gene is left open where the match is weak. Clone size appears in some rows only: once, few, many, or a class for an expanded clone.

TRBV5-4	-	TRBJ2-7	-	TGTGCCAGCAGCCCCCGGGCTATCTACGAGGAGCAGTACTTC	CASSPRAIYEEQYF
TRBV12-3/TRBV12-4	-	TRBJ1-3	-	TGTGCCAGCCGGGACTCGGCTGGAAACACCATATATTTT	CASRDSAGNTIYF
TRBV3-1/TRBV3-2	-	TRBJ2-3	-	TGTGCCAGCAGGTACGGGACGTCCGAGGGAGATACGCAGTATTTT	CASRYGTSEGDTQYF
TRBV9	-	TRBJ2-1	TRBD1	TGTGCCAGCAGCCCGACGACAGGGGACAATGAGCAGTTCTTC	CASSPTTGDNEQFF
TRBV10-3	-	TRBJ2-2	-	TGTGCCATCGCCCTGGCCGCGAACACCGGGGAGCTGTTTTTT	CAIALAANTGELFF
TRBV19	once	TRBJ2-7	TRBD1	TGTGCCAGTCGGGACAGGGAGGACGAGCAGTACTTC	CASRDREDEQYF
TRBV24-1	-	TRBJ2-3	-	TGTGCCACCAGGGGGGGCAGGGACACAGATACGCAGTATTTT	CATRGGRDTDTQYF
TRBV29-1	-	TRBJ2-3	-	TGCAGCGTTGCCGGGGACAGCACAGATACGCAGTATTTT	CSVAGDSTDTQYF
TRBV7-2	few	TRBJ1-5	-	TGTGCCAGCAGCTTAGCGTTCAATGAGGTGCAGGACTGGCTGAATAGCAATCAGCCCCAGCATTTT	CASSLAFNEVQDWLNSNQPQHF
TRBV11-3	-	TRBJ2-7	-	TGTGCCAGCAGCTTTGCGCCAGGGTTAGAGCAGTACTTC	CASSFAPGLEQYF
TRBV7-9	-	TRBJ1-6	-	TGTGCCAGCAGCTTTCCGGCCTCACCCCTCCACTTT	CASSFPASPLHF
TRBV19	-	TRBJ2-6	TRBD1	TGTGCCACCCGGGACAGGAGCTCTGGGGCCAACGTCCTGACTTTC	CATRDRSSGANVLTF
TRBV5-1	-	TRBJ1-3	TRBD1	TGCGCCAGCAGCTTTGAGGGGGCAGCAGGAAACACCATATATTTT	CASSFEGAAGNTIYF
TRBV30	-	TRBJ1-4	-	TGTGCCTGGGCCGGGGTGCAGGAAAAACTGTTTTTT	CAWAGVQEKLFF
TRBV7-9	-	TRBJ1-3	-	TGTGCCAGCAGCGGGGCCGCCTATTTGAGCTCTGGAAACACCATATATTTT	CASSGAAYLSSGNTIYF
TRBV5-1	-	TRBJ2-5	-	TGCGCCAGCAGCTTGTCAGGTACCGAGACCCAGTACTTC	CASSLSGTETQYF
TRBV3-1/TRBV3-2	-	TRBJ1-6	TRBD1	TGTGCCAGCAGCCCTTTTGCGCAGGGGGATTCACCCCTCCACTTT	CASSPFAQGDSPLHF
TRBV7-2	-	TRBJ2-7	-	TGTGCCAGCAGCTTGCAGGGAATGAGCTCCTACGAGCAGTACTTC	CASSLQGMSSYEQYF
TRBV29-1	-	TRBJ1-1	-	TGCAGCGTTGAAGACCCGCGTCTGGGGCCGACTGAAGCTTTCTTT	CSVEDPRLGPTEAFF
TRBV7-2	-	TRBJ2-2	-	TGTGCCAGCAGTTCTACCAACACCGGGGAGCTGTTTTTT	CASSSTNTGELFF
TRBV5-6	-	TRBJ2-7	TRBD2	TGTGCCAGCATCGCGTCCCAGCGGGGATACGGGCTCGAGCAGTACTTC	CASIASQRGYGLEQYF
TRBV5-1	-	TRBJ2-5	TRBD1	TGCGCCAGCAGCTACGCCGGGACAGGGGTTGAGACCCAGTACTTC	CASSYAGTGVETQYF
TRBV6-4	once	TRBJ1-1	-	TGTGCCAGCAGTGAGAGCAGGGCGGCTGAAGCTTTCTTT	CASSESRAAEAFF
TRBV5-8	-	TRBJ1-6	TRBD1	TGTGCCAGCAGCGTTAGACAGGGGGCTTTTGGTTCACCCCTCCACTTT	CASSVRQGAFGSPLHF
TRBV2	-	TRBJ1-4	-	TGTGCCAGCAGTGAATGGAATTGGGGGTCTAATGAAAAACTGTTTTTT	CASSEWNWGSNEKLFF
TRBV6-6	-	TRBJ2-5	-	TGTGCCAGCAGGCCCTCCCAAGAGACCCAGTACTTC	CASRPSQETQYF
TRBV7-9	few	TRBJ1-1	-	TGTGCCAGCAGCCATCCCGGGGGGGCATTGAACACTGAAGCTTTCTTT	CASSHPGGALNTEAFF
TRBV11-2	-	TRBJ2-7	-	TGTGCCAGCAGCCTACGACGGCTCGAGCAGTACTTC	CASSLRRLEQYF
TRBV16	few	TRBJ1-2	-	TGTGCCAGCAGCCCCGACAAAGGCTATGGCTACACCTTC	CASSPDKGYGYTF
TRBV4-1	-	TRBJ2-1	-	TGCGCCAGCAGCCAAGATAATGCCCTAACTGAGCAGTTCTTC	CASSQDNALTEQFF
TRBV4-3	-	TRBJ1-5	-	TGCGCCAGCAGCCAGGACATCGATAGCAATCAGCCCCAGCATTTT	CASSQDIDSNQPQHF
TRBV10-3	-	TRBJ1-2	-	TGTGCCATCAGTGAGAATCGGGGGGTCTATGGCTACACCTTC	CAISENRGVYGYTF
TRBV18	-	TRBJ1-1	TRBD1	TGTGCCAGCTCATCTCGGGACAGTGTCATGAACACTGAAGCTTTCTTT	CASSSRDSVMNTEAFF
TRBV28	-	TRBJ1-5	-	TGTGCCAGCAGGGTCACCAATCAGCCCCAGCATTTT	CASRVTNQPQHF
TRBV3-1/TRBV3-2	-	TRBJ2-5	-	TGTGCCAGCAGCCAAGATTATGCCGCGCAAGAGACCCAGTACTTC	CASSQDYAAQETQYF
TRBV27	-	TRBJ2-3	-	TGTGCCAGCAGTTACAGGGGCACAGATACGCAGTATTTT	CASSYRGTDTQYF
TRBV27	-	TRBJ2-7	-	TGTGCCAGCAGTTTACTTCCCGGCTACGAGCAGTACTTC	CASSLLPGYEQYF
TRBV9	-	TRBJ2-3	-	TGTGCCAGCAGCATCCTAGCCCCAGATACGCAGTATTTT	CASSILAPDTQYF
TRBV5-8	-	TRBJ1-4	-	TGTGCCAGCAGCTCTAGGGGCGGACGTAATGAAAAACTGTTTTTT	CASSSRGGRNEKLFF
TRBV21-1	medium-sized	TRBJ2-7	-	TGCAGAGGAGGTGGGGGCTCCTACGAGCAGTACTTC	CRGGGGSYEQYF
TRBV7-6	-	TRBJ1-2	-	TGTGCCAGCAGCTTAGGAAGAGGTTTTGACTATGGCTACACCTTC	CASSLGRGFDYGYTF
TRBV11-2	-	TRBJ1-1	-	TGTGCCAGCAGCTTGGGGGACGCTGAAGCTTTCTTT	CASSLGDAEAFF
TRBV5-1	-	TRBJ1-1	-	TGCGCCAGCAGCTTGGAGTCGATTTCGAACACTGAAGCTTTCTTT	CASSLESISNTEAFF
TRBV5-4	-	TRBJ2-7	-	TGTGCCAGCAGCTTCAAGGGGTGGTACGAGCAGTACTTC	CASSFKGWYEQYF
TRBV7-6	-	TRBJ2-7	TRBD1	TGTGCCAGCAGCTTAAGGGGACAGGGGACCTACGAGCAGTACTTC	CASSLRGQGTYEQYF
TRBV28	-	TRBJ1-1	TRBD1	TGTGCCAGCAGCCCCTTTGGACAGGGCGGACCTGAAGCTTTCTTT	CASSPFGQGGPEAFF
TRBV7-8	-	TRBJ1-4	-	TGTGCCAGCAGATCCCTGGAGGGAGGAAATGAAAAACTGTTTTTT	CASRSLEGGNEKLFF
TRBV2	-	TRBJ1-5	TRBD1	TGTGCCAGTTCCGGGACAGGGGGCGCAGGCAATCAGCCCCAGCATTTT	CASSGTGGAGNQPQHF
TRBV2	-	TRBJ2-2	-	TGTGCCAGCGAGGTGGGGGGAGCGAACACCGGGGAGCTGTTTTTT	CASEVGGANTGELFF
TRBV7-8	-	TRBJ1-6	-	TGTGCCAGCAGCTTAGTCAGGGGAGGGGAGTCACCCCTCCACTTT	CASSLVRGGESPLHF
TRBV6-2/TRBV6-3	once	TRBJ1-6	-	TGTGCCAGCAGTTACCCCGGGAGATATAATTCACCCCTCCACTTT	CASSYPGRYNSPLHF